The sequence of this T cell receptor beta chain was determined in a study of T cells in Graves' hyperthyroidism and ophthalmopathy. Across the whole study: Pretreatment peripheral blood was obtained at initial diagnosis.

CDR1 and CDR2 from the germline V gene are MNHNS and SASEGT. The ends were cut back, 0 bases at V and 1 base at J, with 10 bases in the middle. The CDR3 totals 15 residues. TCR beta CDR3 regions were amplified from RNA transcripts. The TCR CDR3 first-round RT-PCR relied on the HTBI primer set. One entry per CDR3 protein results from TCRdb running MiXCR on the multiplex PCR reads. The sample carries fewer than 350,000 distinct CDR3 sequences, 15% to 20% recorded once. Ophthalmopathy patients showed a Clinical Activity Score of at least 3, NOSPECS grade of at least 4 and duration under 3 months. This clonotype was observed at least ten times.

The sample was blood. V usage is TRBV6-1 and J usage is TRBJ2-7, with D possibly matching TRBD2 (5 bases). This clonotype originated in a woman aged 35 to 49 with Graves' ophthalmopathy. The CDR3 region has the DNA TGTGCCAGCAGTGAAGCGGGAGAGGGATCCTACGAGCAGTACTTC. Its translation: CASSEAGEGSYEQYF.